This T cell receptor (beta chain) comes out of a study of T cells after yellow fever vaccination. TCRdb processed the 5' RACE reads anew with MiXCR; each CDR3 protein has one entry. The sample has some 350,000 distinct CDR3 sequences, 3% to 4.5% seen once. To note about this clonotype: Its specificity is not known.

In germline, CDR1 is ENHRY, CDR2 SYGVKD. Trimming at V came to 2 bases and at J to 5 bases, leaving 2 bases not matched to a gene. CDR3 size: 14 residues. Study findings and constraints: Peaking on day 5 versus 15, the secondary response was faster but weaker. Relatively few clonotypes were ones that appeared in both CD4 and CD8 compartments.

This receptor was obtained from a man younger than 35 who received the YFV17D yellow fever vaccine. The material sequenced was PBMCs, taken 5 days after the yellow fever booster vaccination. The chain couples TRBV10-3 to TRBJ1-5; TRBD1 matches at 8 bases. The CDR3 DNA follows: TGTGCCATCAGTGAGGACAGGGGTCATCAGCCCCAGCATTTT. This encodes CAISEDRGHQPQHF.